This T cell receptor beta chain is from a study of T-cell reconstitution after alpha-beta-depleted transplantation in children. Preparation of the TCRbeta library involved a method that used unique molecular identifiers. TCRdb reanalysed the PCR reads using MiXCR and keeps one entry per CDR3 protein. Found here are some 530,000 distinct CDR3 sequences, around an eighth of them singletons; the top ten hold around 6%. Between the trimmed V and J ends, which lost 3 bases and 8 bases, there was a span of 11 bases. The germline gives CDR1 KGHDR, CDR2 SFDVKD. The CDR3 consists of 13 residues. The genes are TRBV24-1 and TRBJ2-3, with D perhaps TRBD1 or TRBD2 (5 bases each). This specimen consisted of PBMCs from the stem cell graft donor, obtained from the stem cell graft. This receptor was taken from a human donor who donated a stem cell graft to a child with combined immunodeficiency. This CDR3 reads CATSDGGPGTQYF. CDR3 coding DNA: TGTGCCACCAGTGATGGGGGACCGGGTACGCAGTATTTT.